This note documents a single TCR beta chain sequence. These data come from a study of shared clonotypes between healthy human individuals. V lost 9 bases to trimming and J lost 3 bases, with 11 bases between them. The CDR3 has 12 residues. Per the germline V gene, CDR1 is MNHNS and CDR2 is SASEGT. An assay was performed, and its level was deep. The sorted-subset replicate PCRs were given 200 ng DNA, which is tens of thousands of T cell genomes. Original processing notes: Because ImmunoSEQ provided only junction sequences with no quality scores, the filtering differed. Clones were read by immunoSEQ multiplex PCR, and TCRdb kept only the in-frame ones, dropping some. From that table come the V and J calls and clone size; the DNA was used to work out D and trimming. Counted here are some 2.4 million clones, over 85% occurring once; the ten biggest clones make up roughly 0.39%. In the CD4+ fraction, cells were divided into CD45RA+ naive and CD45RA-negative memory subsets.

The specimen sequenced was naive CD4+ T cells from PBMCs. The subset: CD45RA+ positively selected. The sequence derives from a man younger than 30 in good health. Some clones in this sample may be carry-over from other donors' samples. This sequence joins TRBV6-1 and TRBJ1-2; D ambiguous. The CDR3 coding sequence is TGTGCCAGTGATGACGGCCACTATGGCTACACCTTC. Translating it yields CASDDGHYGYTF.